This TCR beta chain was profiled in a study of blood T cell repertoires in COVID-19. From germline, CDR1 is LNHDA and CDR2 SQIVND (reference sequence). This CDR3 region has 14 residues. With V trimmed by 7 bases and J by 0 bases, 6 bases remained unmatched. Here immunoSEQ multiplex PCR was the method, and the copy in TCRdb shows in-frame clones only, minus some. Here the sample spans about 82,000 clones, more than 70% being singletons. Sequenced input: peripheral blood. This TCR came from a woman in her sixties with acute or convalescent COVID-19. The chain carries TRBV19 and TRBJ2-7; the match to TRBD1 covers 7 bases. The CDR3 sequence is CASTRTGVSYEQYF. The CDR3, as DNA: TGTGCCAGTACTAGGACAGGAGTCTCCTACGAGCAGTACTTC.